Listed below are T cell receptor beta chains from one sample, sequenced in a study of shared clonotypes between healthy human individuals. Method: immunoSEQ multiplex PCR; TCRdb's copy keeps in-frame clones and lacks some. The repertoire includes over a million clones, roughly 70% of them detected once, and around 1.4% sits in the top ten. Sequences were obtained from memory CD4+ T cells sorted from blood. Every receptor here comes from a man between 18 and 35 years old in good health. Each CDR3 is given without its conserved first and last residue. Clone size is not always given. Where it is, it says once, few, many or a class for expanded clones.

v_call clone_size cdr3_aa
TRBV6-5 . ASSYSNLNSPLH
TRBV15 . ATSRVGAGSYEQY
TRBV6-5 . ASSVDRGPNEQY
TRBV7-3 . ASSSGQGFSETQY
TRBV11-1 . ASSPKVGQGFNYGYT
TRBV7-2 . ASSLVRGQQETQY
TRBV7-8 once ASSLGGGTSNTGELF
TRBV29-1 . SVDQGSGYT
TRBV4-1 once ASSHPGAGTEAF
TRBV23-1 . ASSQSSDSLPYEQY
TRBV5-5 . ASSLAWEANTIY
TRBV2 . ASSPDRTLNYGYT
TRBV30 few AWSGQMNTEAF
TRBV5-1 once ASTLAGQGTYEQY
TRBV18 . ASSPLSGNTDTQY
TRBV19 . ASSERGQVETQY
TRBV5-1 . ASSLALAAADNTEAF